One and the same sample provided the 26 T cell receptor beta chains below, sequenced in a study of shared clonotypes between healthy human individuals. This table comes from immunoSEQ multiplex PCR, and its TCRdb copy is limited to in-frame clones, with some not included. Of about 87,000 clones listed, less than 50% are singletons. The sequencing input was PBMCs. The source of these receptors is a woman in her 40s in good health. Some clones in this sample may be carry-over from other donors' samples.

The chain couples TRBV6-1 to TRBJ2-1; D is unresolved. V lost 1 base and J 0 bases, leaving 13 bases between the germline ends. The CDR3 is 17 amino acids. Germline values: CDR1 MNHNS, CDR2 SASEGT. CDR3 region: CASSEVLVPSSYNEQFF. In DNA, the CDR3 is TGTGCCAGCAGTGAAGTTTTAGTGCCTAGCTCCTACAATGAGCAGTTCTTC.

In its sample, this clone was seen a few times. This rearrangement joins TRBV19 to TRBJ1-5; D perhaps matches TRBD1 (5 bases). CDR1 and CDR2 (germline): LNHDA, SQIVND (reference sequence). The length of the CDR3 is 16 residues. V was cut by 6 bases and J by 1 base, with 16 bases left in between. In DNA form, the CDR3 reads TGTGCCAGTAGCGACTTTTTGGGGGTCAGCAATCAGCCCCAGCATTTT. Translation gives CASSDFLGVSNQPQHF.

With respect to this clone: Compared with germline, one end of the junction differs, possibly owing to a read error. This sequence joins TRBV6-4 and TRBJ1-4; TRBD1 matches 9 bases. Germline V gives CDR1 MRHNA, CDR2 SNTAGT. The CDR3 extends over 15 amino acids. CDR3 in amino acids: CASSYSTGGVEKLFF. CDR3 DNA: TGTGCCAGCAGTTACTCGACAGGGGGAGTGGAAAAACTGTTTTTT.

The rearrangement uses TRBV4-2 and TRBJ1-6; D is perhaps TRBD1 (5 bases). Germline lookup yields CDR1 LGHNA and CDR2 YNFKEQ. Trimming removed 0 bases at V and 0 bases at J, with 15 bases between. The CDR3 totals 19 residues. This CDR3 reads CASSQDESWGSSYNSPLHF. The CDR3 nucleotides read TGTGCCAGCAGCCAAGATGAGTCGTGGGGGAGCTCCTATAATTCACCCCTCCACTTT.

The chain has TRBV27 and TRBJ1-5; TRBD1 matches at 8 bases. The CDR3 runs 16 residues. J was trimmed by 5 bases and V by 5 bases; bases with no gene match: 11. The germline gives CDR1 MNHEY, CDR2 SMNVEV (reference sequence). CDR3 in DNA: TGTGCCAGCAGTCCATCGGGCAGGGGGCTAGATCAGCCCCAGCATTTT. It translates to CASSPSGRGLDQPQHF.

This chain connects TRBV2 to TRBJ2-7; D not certain. This CDR3 has 12 residues. The V gene lost 3 bases and the J gene lost 2 bases, with 5 bases spanning the gap. Germline lookup yields CDR1 SNHLY and CDR2 FYNNEI. DNA for the CDR3: TGTGCCAGCAGTGAGGCGGCCTACGAGCAGTACTTC. Its protein product is CASSEAAYEQYF. The full variable domain, completed using reference TRBV2 and TRBJ2-7, is EPEVTQTPSHQVTQMGQEVILRCVPISNHLYFYWYRQILGQKVEFLVSFYNNEISEKSEIFDDQFSVERPDGSNFTLKIRSTKLEDSAMYFCASSEAAYEQYFGPGTRLTVT.

This clone came up many times. The J gene is TRBJ1-5, the V gene TRBV2; 9 nucleotides line up with TRBD1. From germline, CDR1 is SNHLY and CDR2 FYNNEI. V lost 5 bases, J lost 6 bases, and 5 bases stayed unmatched. There are 14 residues in the CDR3. The CDR3 sequence is CASSSDRGIQPQHF. DNA for the CDR3: TGTGCCAGCAGTTCTGACAGGGGGATTCAGCCCCAGCATTTT.

This chain uses TRBV29-1 with TRBJ2-1; TRBD1 or TRBD2 may be the D gene (6 bases each). The ends were cut back, 3 bases at V and 7 bases at J, with 25 bases in the middle. Germline V lookup: CDR1 SQVTM, CDR2 ANQGSEA. The CDR3 is made up of 17 amino acids. CDR3 coding DNA: TGCAGCGTTGACGGCCTGGCAGGAGGGGGGCTGAGTAATGAGCAGTTCTTC. The encoded protein is CSVDGLAGGGLSNEQFF.

A single count supports this clone. The CDR3 spells CASSVPSGTGDGELFF. Written as DNA, the CDR3 is TGTGCCAGCAGCGTACCCTCCGGGACAGGGGACGGGGAGCTGTTTTTT. The chain links TRBV9 to TRBJ2-2; 10 positions match TRBD1. V dropped 1 base and J dropped 7; count of bases not matched to a gene: 7. The CDR3 contains 16 residues. The germline CDR1 and CDR2 sequences are SGDLS and YYNGEE. Variable domain in full (rest from reference TRBV9 and TRBJ2-2): DSGVTQTPKHLITATGQRVTLRCSPRSGDLSVYWYQQSLDQGLQFLIQYYNGEERAKGNILERFSAQQFPDLHSELNLSSLELGDSALYFCASSVPSGTGDGELFFGEGSRLTVL.

This clone was detected many times. The chain carries TRBV29-1 and TRBJ2-7; the D call may be TRBD1 or TRBD2 (5 bases each). Germline V lookup: CDR1 SQVTM, CDR2 ANQGSEA. Trimming removed 3 bases at V and 2 bases at J, with 14 bases between. This CDR3 contains 14 residues. CDR3 sequence (DNA): TGCAGCGTTGAGAGGGACGGAGGAACCTACGAGCAGTACTTC. It yields the protein CSVERDGGTYEQYF.

The chain is built from TRBV28 and TRBJ2-1, with D perhaps TRBD1 or TRBD2 (6 bases each). The V end was cut by 8 bases, the J end by 6 bases, with 14 bases between. This CDR3 is built from 13 residues. CDR1 and CDR2 from the germline V gene are MDHEN and SYDVKM. The CDR3 region is CASPGAGPNEQFF. The CDR3 DNA is TGTGCCAGCCCGGGGGCCGGGCCCAATGAGCAGTTCTTC. The variable domain in full, with the rest retrieved from reference TRBV28 and TRBJ2-1, is DVKVTQSSRYLVKRTGEKVFLECVQDMDHENMFWYRQDPGLGLRLIYFSYDVKMKEKGDIPEGYSVSREKKERFSLILESASTNQTSMYLCASPGAGPNEQFFGPGTRLTVL.

This clone was counted ten times or more. At the DNA level, this CDR3 is encoded by other sequences in the same sample as well. The genes are TRBV9 and TRBJ2-1; D ambiguous. V was trimmed by 4 bases and J by 3 bases, leaving 14 bases between them. Germline V gene data show CDR1 as SGDLS and CDR2 as YYNGEE. This CDR3 is 15 amino acids long. This CDR3 reads CASSPTVSSYNEQFF. CDR3 in DNA: TGTGCCAGCAGCCCTACGGTCAGCAGCTACAATGAGCAGTTCTTC.

This clone was seen ten or more times. Its ends do not fully match the called genes, so a read error is possible. This rearrangement joins TRBV7-2 to TRBJ1-3; TRBD1 agrees at 11 bases. The CDR3 runs 17 residues. The germline CDR1 and CDR2 sequences are SGHTA and FQGNSA. The CDR3 spells CASSPRTGGVRGITIYF. The CDR3 nucleotides read TGTGCCAGCAGCCCCCGGACAGGGGGCGTGCGAGGAATCACCATATATTTT.

V is TRBV5-1 and J is TRBJ2-3; TRBD2 aligns across 9 bases. Looked up from germline, CDR1 is SGHRS and CDR2 is YFSETQ. The V segment lost 2 bases and the J segment 2 bases; nucleotides outside the gene matches: 6. CDR3 size: 16 residues. DNA of the CDR3: TGCGCCAGCAGCTTTGCGTTAGCGGGAGACACAGATACGCAGTATTTT. This sequence encodes CASSFALAGDTDTQYF. The variable domain in full, completed from reference TRBV5-1 and TRBJ2-3, reads KAGVTQTPRYLIKTRGQQVTLSCSPISGHRSVSWYQQTPGQGLQFLFEYFSETQRNKGNFPGRFSGRQFSNSRSEMNVSTLELGDSALYLCASSFALAGDTDTQYFGPGTRLTVL.

The chain combines TRBV2 with TRBJ2-7, with 8 nucleotides matching TRBD2. V shed 1 base and J 4 bases; nucleotides not matched to a gene: 3. Germline V CDR1 and CDR2: SNHLY, FYNNEI. The CDR3 sequence is 14 residues long. Here the CDR3 reads CASSEGRGRYEQYF. DNA of the CDR3: TGTGCCAGCAGTGAAGGGCGCGGGAGGTACGAGCAGTACTTC.

This clone was seen ten or more times. V is TRBV27 and J is TRBJ1-5; 11 positions agree with TRBD1. The CDR3 extends over 13 amino acids. V lost 11 bases, J lost 6 bases, and 6 bases stayed unmatched. Germline lookup yields CDR1 MNHEY and CDR2 SMNVEV (reference sequence). CDR3 in amino acids: CACAGTGGQPQHF. DNA of the CDR3: TGTGCCTGCGCCGGGACAGGGGGTCAGCCCCAGCATTTT.

This clone has ten or more counts. This chain connects TRBV10-3 to TRBJ2-5, with 8 bases matching TRBD2. V was pared by 8 bases and J by 4 bases, with 9 bases of the junction left unmatched. This CDR3 contains 14 residues. Germline loops: CDR1 ENHRY, CDR2 SYGVKD. The DNA for the CDR3 is TGTGCCATCCCAGGAAGCGGGAGCGGAGAGACCCAGTACTTC. This translates into CAIPGSGSGETQYF.

This clone was seen many times. The gene calls are TRBV30 and TRBJ1-5; the match to TRBD1 covers 7 bases. The ends lost 5 bases at V and 0 bases at J; junction bases unmatched: 16. Germline V gene data show CDR1 as GTSNPN and CDR2 as SVGIG (reference sequence). The CDR3 sequence is 18 residues long. The CDR3 DNA reads as TGTGCCTGGGAGGAGCCCGGGACAGACGTCAATAGCAATCAGCCCCAGCATTTT. It yields the protein CAWEEPGTDVNSNQPQHF.

This chain uses TRBV29-1 with TRBJ1-1, with 9 bases matching TRBD1. The CDR3 loop spans 14 amino acids. Germline V gene data show CDR1 as SQVTM and CDR2 as ANQGSEA. Trimming cost V 6 bases and J 7 bases; bases outside gene matches: 12. CDR3 region: CSVNLGQGLGEAFF. For the CDR3, the DNA is TGCAGCGTAAACCTCGGACAGGGGTTGGGTGAAGCTTTCTTT.

The chain has TRBV29-1 and TRBJ2-5; perhaps TRBD2 as D (5 bases). The CDR3 loop spans 14 amino acids. Germline V gives CDR1 SQVTM, CDR2 ANQGSEA. The V and J ends lost 2 bases and 11 bases respectively, with 21 bases between them. The CDR3 loop is CSVEIGRTSAQQYF. In nucleotides, the CDR3 is TGCAGCGTTGAAATTGGTCGGACTTCCGCGCAGCAGTACTTC.

Only a few counts were recorded for this clone. The chain employs TRBV9 and TRBJ1-3, with TRBD1 as a possible D gene (5 bases). This CDR3 is built from 15 residues. Trimming pared 0 bases from V and 2 bases from J, leaving 9 bases between. Germline assignment: CDR1 SGDLS and CDR2 YYNGEE. The CDR3 is CASSVAQGAGNTIYF. For the CDR3, the DNA is TGTGCCAGCAGCGTAGCTCAGGGAGCTGGAAACACCATATATTTT.

A word on this clone: The germline gene is not matched at one end of the junction; a read error may be the cause. The V call is TRBV6-5, the J call TRBJ1-2, with 7 bases aligning to TRBD1. Germline V gives CDR1 MNHEY, CDR2 SVGAGI. The CDR3 loop spans 16 amino acids. The CDR3 nucleotides are TGTGCCAACAGTTACTCCCCAGGGGGAGAATATGATGGCTACACCTTC. As protein: CANSYSPGGEYDGYTF.

On this clone itself: A single base separates this from a much larger clone, so it may be a read error. The chain joins TRBV6-5 to TRBJ1-1; possibly TRBD1 for D (5 bases). Germline V lookup: CDR1 MNHEY, CDR2 SVGAGI. V lost 5 bases and J 8 bases, leaving 18 bases between the germline ends. The CDR3 is 14 residues long. The DNA for the CDR3 is TGTGCCAGCAGTGAAGGGGAGGAGACAGCGGAAGCTTTCTTT. Protein sequence: CASSEGEETAEAFF.

This clone was observed a few times. The conserved final phenylalanine or tryptophan is absent from the CDR3, which likely points to a read error. The V call is TRBV2, the J call TRBJ2-7; 11 bases are shared with TRBD2. Germline trimming cut 3 bases from V and 5 bases from J; bases unmatched to any gene: 3. The CDR3 length is 14 residues. Germline lookup yields CDR1 SNHLY and CDR2 FYNNEI. The CDR3 region is CASSEGLAVHEQYH. CDR3 nucleotides: TGTGCCAGCAGTGAGGGACTAGCGGTTCACGAGCAGTACCAC.

The rearrangement links TRBV30 to TRBJ1-5; D remains ambiguous. V was pared by 6 bases and J by 5 bases, with 14 bases between. The CDR3 runs 13 residues. Germline CDR1 is GTSNPN and CDR2 is SVGIG (reference sequence). Here the CDR3 reads CACSRSLDQPQHF. CDR3 in DNA: TGTGCCTGCTCGCGGTCTCTAGATCAGCCCCAGCATTTT. The whole variable domain, remainder taken from reference TRBV30 and TRBJ1-5, is SQTIHQWPATLVQPVGSPLSLECTVEGTSNPNLYWYRQAAGRGLQLLFYSVGIGQISSEVPQNLSASRPQDRQFILSSKKLLLSDSGFYLCACSRSLDQPQHFGDGTRLSIL.

This clone was found many times. This chain joins TRBV5-4 and TRBJ2-5; D unclear. V lost 0 bases and J lost 5, with 2 bases in between. This CDR3 contains 11 residues. In germline, CDR1 is SGHNT, CDR2 YYREEE (reference sequence). The chain's CDR3 is CASSLAETQYF. In DNA form, the CDR3 reads TGTGCCAGCAGCTTGGCTGAGACCCAGTACTTC.